This T cell receptor beta chain was captured in a study of blood T cell repertoires in COVID-19. Study information: The cDNA or gDNA used as material had been derived from T cells, B-cell-depleted T cells, or PBMCs.

CDR3 length: 12 residues. CDR1 is MNHEY and CDR2 is SVGAGI in the germline V gene. The V gene lost 6 bases and the J gene lost 6 bases, with 12 bases spanning the gap. This clone was seen a handful of times. Other DNA sequences in the sample encode the same CDR3. In the source study's methods: The authors estimated nucleated cell counts from reference gene primer amplification. Clones were read by immunoSEQ multiplex PCR, and TCRdb kept only the in-frame ones, dropping some. The V and J calls and the clone size are those of that table, but D and trimming were determined from the DNA. The data hold around 130,000 clones, with approximately 84% observed a single time.

Specimen: peripheral blood. This receptor was taken from a human donor in a cohort sampled during active COVID-19. The V gene is TRBV6-5, the J gene TRBJ2-7, with D tentatively TRBD2 (6 bases). The CDR3 nucleotides are TGTGCCAGCAGGGACGGAGCGGGCGAGCAGTACTTC. It is translated as CASRDGAGEQYF.